These T cell receptor beta chains were read from a single sample in a study of Ad26.COV2.S vaccination and SARS-CoV-2 variants. The method was immunoSEQ multiplex PCR; TCRdb's version includes in-frame clones alone and lacks a portion of them. The table includes 500,000 or so clones, approximately 92% detected once. This specimen was peripheral blood, taken in a trial of Ad26.COV2.S vaccine versus placebo. The receptors were gathered from a person aged 18-60 years who received the Ad26.COV2.S COVID-19 vaccine or a placebo. CDR3s include the opening cysteine and the closing phenylalanine or tryptophan. A D gene is named only where the DNA matches it firmly. The size of a clone is reported for some rows only, either as once, few or many, or as a class for expanded clones.

TRBV19	.	TRBJ2-6	.	CASSRGPSGANVLTF	TGTGCCAGTAGTAGGGGTCCCTCTGGGGCCAACGTCCTGACTTTC
TRBV6-5	TRBD1	TRBJ1-6	.	CASSPNRGSPLHF	TGTGCCAGCAGCCCCAACAGGGGTTCACCCCTCCACTTT
TRBV6-5	.	TRBJ1-5	.	CASSWRLDSNQPQHF	TGTGCCAGCAGCTGGCGACTGGATAGCAATCAGCCCCAGCATTTT
TRBV2	.	TRBJ1-2	few	CAGKRWAGPNYGYTF	TGTGCCGGGAAGAGGTGGGCGGGACCTAACTATGGCTACACCTTC
TRBV7-9	TRBD2	TRBJ2-5	.	CASSSARSLAGETQYF	TGTGCCAGCAGCTCAGCTCGTAGTTTAGCGGGAGAGACCCAGTACTTC
TRBV7-9	.	TRBJ1-3	.	CASSGSGTGNTIYF	TGTGCCAGCAGCGGATCAGGGACTGGAAACACCATATATTTT
TRBV29-1	.	TRBJ1-1	once	CSVVEGPFEAFF	TGCAGCGTTGTGGAGGGGCCCTTTGAAGCTTTCTTT
TRBV4-1	TRBD2	TRBJ2-1	.	CASSHPGGEQFF	TGCGCCAGCAGCCATCCGGGGGGTGAGCAGTTCTTC
TRBV7-2	.	TRBJ1-6	.	CASSANSGRSNSPLHF	TGTGCCAGCAGCGCGAACTCAGGACGGAGTAATTCACCCCTCCACTTT
TRBV19	.	TRBJ1-5	few	CASSIDGVQPQHF	TGTGCCAGTAGTATAGATGGAGTCCAGCCCCAGCATTTT
TRBV15	.	TRBJ1-1	.	CATSRDVGFLNTEAFF	TGTGCCACCAGCAGAGATGTAGGGTTCCTGAACACTGAAGCTTTCTTT
TRBV5-1	TRBD2	TRBJ2-1	.	CASSLGKAGAYNEQFF	TGCGCCAGCAGCTTGGGGAAAGCGGGGGCCTACAATGAGCAGTTCTTC
TRBV24-1	.	TRBJ2-2	.	CATSDFDYAGTGELFF	TGTGCCACCAGTGATTTTGACTACGCCGGCACCGGGGAGCTGTTTTTT
TRBV7-3	.	TRBJ2-1	.	CASSLGLPSSYNEQFF	TGTGCCAGCAGCTTGGGACTGCCCAGCTCCTACAATGAGCAGTTCTTC
TRBV12-3/TRBV12-4	.	TRBJ1-2	.	CASTSNRRGYTF	TGTGCCAGCACTTCAAACCGGAGAGGCTACACCTTC
TRBV7-2	TRBD2	TRBJ2-5	.	CASSLVMAGGRETQYF	TGTGCCAGCAGCTTAGTGATGGCGGGGGGGCGGGAGACCCAGTACTTC
TRBV18	TRBD2	TRBJ2-5	.	CASSHGLAGVQETQYF	TGTGCCAGCTCACATGGCCTAGCGGGAGTCCAAGAGACCCAGTACTTC
TRBV6-1	TRBD1	TRBJ1-1	.	CASSETGGATEAFF	TGTGCCAGCAGTGAGACAGGGGGAGCCACTGAAGCTTTCTTT
TRBV25-1	.	TRBJ1-2	.	CASSKGFPYGYTF	TGTGCCAGCAGCAAGGGGTTCCCTTATGGCTACACCTTC
TRBV7-2	.	TRBJ2-3	.	CASSLEPRDTQYF	TGTGCCAGCAGCTTAGAGCCGAGGGATACGCAGTATTTT
TRBV9	.	TRBJ2-5	.	CASSAGTRLYQETQYF	TGTGCCAGCAGCGCCGGGACCCGATTGTACCAAGAGACCCAGTACTTC
TRBV13	.	TRBJ2-5	.	CASSLEGETQYF	TGTGCCAGCAGCTTAGAAGGAGAGACCCAGTACTTC
TRBV28	TRBD1	TRBJ1-6	.	CASSTRQGFNSPLHF	TGTGCCAGCAGTACAAGACAGGGTTTCAATTCACCCCTCCACTTT
TRBV25-1	.	TRBJ2-1	.	CASSSDLANSYNEQFF	TGTGCCAGCAGTTCCGATCTAGCGAATTCCTACAATGAGCAGTTCTTC
TRBV28	TRBD2	TRBJ2-3	.	CASSFYTLAGGHTDTQYF	TGTGCCAGCAGTTTTTATACACTAGCGGGGGGTCACACAGATACGCAGTATTTT
TRBV7-3	.	TRBJ2-1	.	CASTRDSRGNEQFF	TGTGCCAGCACCCGGGACTCCCGGGGGAATGAGCAGTTCTTC
TRBV28	.	TRBJ1-5	.	CASRPYSNQPQHF	TGTGCCAGCAGACCCTATAGCAATCAGCCCCAGCATTTT
TRBV5-1	.	TRBJ1-6	.	CASSFGFNSPLHF	TGCGCCAGCAGCTTCGGCTTCAATTCACCCCTCCACTTT
TRBV6-2/TRBV6-3	.	TRBJ2-2	.	CASSYQTMYAGELFF	TGTGCCAGCAGTTACCAAACTATGTACGCCGGGGAGCTGTTTTTT
TRBV11-3	.	TRBJ2-1	.	CASSLYQGNSYNEQFF	TGTGCCAGCAGCTTATATCAGGGGAACTCCTACAATGAGCAGTTCTTC
TRBV19	TRBD2	TRBJ2-7	.	CATRGGFEQYF	TGTGCCACCCGGGGAGGGTTCGAGCAGTACTTC
TRBV5-1	.	TRBJ1-2	once	CASSLVPGPGGYTF	TGCGCCAGCAGCTTGGTTCCAGGGCCGGGCGGCTACACCTTC
TRBV9	TRBD1	TRBJ1-5	.	CASSVGDLGGEPQHF	TGTGCCAGCAGCGTAGGAGATTTAGGGGGCGAGCCCCAGCATTTT
TRBV5-6	.	TRBJ2-4	.	CASSLGTEREVGF	TGTGCCAGCAGCTTGGGGACAGAAAGGGAGGTAGGCTTC
TRBV5-1	.	TRBJ1-6	once	CASSLPLLGTGYSPLHF	TGCGCCAGCAGCTTGCCGCTGTTGGGGACGGGATATTCACCCCTCCACTTT
TRBV30	TRBD1	TRBJ1-6	.	CAWSVGGTERSPLHF	TGTGCCTGGAGTGTAGGCGGGACAGAGCGTTCACCCCTCCACTTT
TRBV29-1	.	TRBJ1-2	.	CSVARQNYGYTF	TGCAGCGTTGCGCGACAGAATTATGGCTACACCTTC
TRBV23-1	.	TRBJ2-5	.	CASQETQYF	TGCGCCAGTCAAGAGACCCAGTACTTC
TRBV12-3/TRBV12-4	.	TRBJ1-5	.	CASSFGSNQPQHF	TGTGCCAGCAGTTTTGGAAGCAATCAGCCCCAGCATTTT
TRBV7-2	TRBD1	TRBJ1-2	.	CASSLEGGDPYGYTF	TGTGCCAGCAGCTTAGAAGGGGGCGACCCATATGGCTACACCTTC
TRBV5-6	.	TRBJ2-5	.	CASSLVPGQGETQYF	TGTGCCAGCAGCTTGGTTCCGGGGCAGGGAGAGACCCAGTACTTC
TRBV5-5	.	TRBJ1-6	.	CASSLGPGAGTLHF	TGTGCCAGCAGCTTGGGGCCCGGGGCGGGAACCCTCCACTTT
TRBV7-2	.	TRBJ1-5	.	CASSLNWNQPQHF	TGTGCCAGCAGCTTAAATTGGAATCAGCCCCAGCATTTT
TRBV5-4	TRBD2	TRBJ2-2	.	CATSGLAGGWNTGELFF	TGTGCCACATCTGGACTAGCGGGAGGGTGGAACACCGGGGAGCTGTTTTTT
TRBV9	.	TRBJ2-3	.	CASSVRSGDTQYF	TGTGCCAGCAGCGTAAGATCGGGAGATACGCAGTATTTT
TRBV5-1	TRBD1	TRBJ2-2	.	CASSPEPGTGNTGELFF	TGCGCCAGCAGCCCGGAACCCGGGACAGGGAACACCGGGGAGCTGTTTTTT
TRBV6-1	.	TRBJ1-2	.	CASSELVRGYGYTF	TGTGCCAGCAGTGAATTGGTCAGGGGCTATGGCTACACCTTC
TRBV5-4	TRBD2	TRBJ2-7	.	CASSLGLAGDEQYF	TGTGCCAGCAGCTTGGGACTAGCGGGGGACGAGCAGTACTTC
TRBV5-1	.	TRBJ1-4	.	CASRDTATNEKLFF	TGCGCCAGCAGAGACACTGCAACTAATGAAAAACTGTTTTTT
TRBV7-9	.	TRBJ2-7	.	CASSLPQDYEQYF	TGTGCCAGCAGCTTACCACAGGACTACGAGCAGTACTTC
TRBV1	.	TRBJ2-3	.	CTSSDRDKGTTNPSTDTQYF	TGCACCAGCAGCGATAGGGACAAAGGCACGACTAACCCTAGCACAGATACGCAGTATTTT